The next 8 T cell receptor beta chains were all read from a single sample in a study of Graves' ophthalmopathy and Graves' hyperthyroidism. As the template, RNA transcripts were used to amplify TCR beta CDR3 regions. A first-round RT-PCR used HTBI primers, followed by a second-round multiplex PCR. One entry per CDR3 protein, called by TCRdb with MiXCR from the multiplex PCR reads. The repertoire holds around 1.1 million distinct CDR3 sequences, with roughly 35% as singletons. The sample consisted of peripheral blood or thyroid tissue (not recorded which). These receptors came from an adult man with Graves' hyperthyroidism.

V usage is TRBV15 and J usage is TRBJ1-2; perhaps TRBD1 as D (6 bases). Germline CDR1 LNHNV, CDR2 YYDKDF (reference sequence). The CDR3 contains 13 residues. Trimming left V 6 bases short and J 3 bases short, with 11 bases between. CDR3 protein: CATRTGSDYGYTF. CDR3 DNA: TGTGCCACCAGAACAGGGTCGGACTATGGCTACACCTTC.

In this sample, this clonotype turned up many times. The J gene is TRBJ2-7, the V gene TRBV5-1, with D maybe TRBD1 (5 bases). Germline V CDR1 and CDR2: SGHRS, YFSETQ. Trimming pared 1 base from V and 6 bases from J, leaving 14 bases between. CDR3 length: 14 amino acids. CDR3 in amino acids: CASSLTPGYPEQYF. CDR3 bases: TGCGCCAGCAGCTTGACTCCAGGGTACCCCGAGCAGTACTTC.

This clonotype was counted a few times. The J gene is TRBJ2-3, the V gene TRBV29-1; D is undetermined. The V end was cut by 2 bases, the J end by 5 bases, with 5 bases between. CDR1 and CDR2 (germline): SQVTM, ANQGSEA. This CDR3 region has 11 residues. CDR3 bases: TGCAGCGTTGAACATATAGATACGCAGTATTTT. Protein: CSVEHIDTQYF.

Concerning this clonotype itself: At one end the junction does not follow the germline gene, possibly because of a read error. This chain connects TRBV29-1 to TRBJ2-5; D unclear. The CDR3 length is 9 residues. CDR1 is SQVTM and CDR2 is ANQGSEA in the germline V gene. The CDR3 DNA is TGCAGCGTTGAAGAGGCCCAGTACTTC. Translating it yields CSVEEAQYF.

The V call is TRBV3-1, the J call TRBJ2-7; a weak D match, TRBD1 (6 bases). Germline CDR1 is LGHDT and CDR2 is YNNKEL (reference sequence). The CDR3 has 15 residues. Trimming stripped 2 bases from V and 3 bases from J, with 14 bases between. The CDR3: CASSQTSQGFYEQYF. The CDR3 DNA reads TGTGCCAGCAGCCAAACGTCACAGGGCTTCTACGAGCAGTACTTC.

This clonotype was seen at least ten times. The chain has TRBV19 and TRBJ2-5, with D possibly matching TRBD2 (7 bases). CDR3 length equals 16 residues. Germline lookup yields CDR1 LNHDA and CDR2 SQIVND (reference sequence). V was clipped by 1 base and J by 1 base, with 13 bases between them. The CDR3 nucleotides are TGTGCCAGTAGTATAGGAACAGGGACTACCCAAGAGACCCAGTACTTC. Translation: CASSIGTGTTQETQYF.

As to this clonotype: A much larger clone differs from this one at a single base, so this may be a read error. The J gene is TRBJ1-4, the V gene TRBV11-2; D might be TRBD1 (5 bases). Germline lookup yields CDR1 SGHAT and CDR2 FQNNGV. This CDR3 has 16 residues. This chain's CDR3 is CVSSLRQGGGNEKLFF. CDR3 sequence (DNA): TGTGTCAGCAGCCTTAGGCAGGGCGGTGGTAATGAAAAACTGTTTTTT.

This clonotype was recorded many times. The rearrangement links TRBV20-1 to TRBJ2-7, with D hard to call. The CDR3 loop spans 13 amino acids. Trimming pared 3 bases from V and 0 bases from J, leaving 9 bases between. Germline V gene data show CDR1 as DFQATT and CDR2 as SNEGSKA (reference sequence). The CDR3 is CSARPFSSYEQYF. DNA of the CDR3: TGCAGTGCTAGGCCCTTCAGCTCCTACGAGCAGTACTTC.